Here is one T cell receptor beta chain with its context. Antigen: not known. The CDR3 consists of 13 residues. Trimming pared 6 bases from V and 5 bases from J, leaving 14 bases between. The V gene's germline CDR1 is SQVTM and CDR2 ANQGSEA. This sample was included in a study of graft-versus-host responses after intestinal transplantation. Background on the study: Recipients had transplants, and these were multivisceral, liver-intestinal, or isolated intestinal. For around 3 years after anti-thymocyte globulin induction, all recipients took tacrolimus and steroids.

Study-wide findings and caveats: There were GvH clones found in recipient marrow, and some of them appeared first in ileum or blood.

TCRdb's table, derived via immunoSEQ multiplex PCR, lists solely in-frame clones and lacks some. Here the sample spans approximately 19,000 clones, approximately 70% being singletons. Intraepithelial and lamina propria lymphocytes were isolated from graft specimens. The source of this sequence is a human patient who received an intestinal transplant, so some T cells may come from the graft donor. The sample was ileum tissue, taken roughly 3 weeks after intestinal transplant. The chain joins TRBV29-1 to TRBJ2-1; D might be TRBD1 (5 bases). CDR3 bases: TGCAGCGTCGACAGTCGGGTTGACAATGAGCAGTTCTTC. Translated: CSVDSRVDNEQFF.